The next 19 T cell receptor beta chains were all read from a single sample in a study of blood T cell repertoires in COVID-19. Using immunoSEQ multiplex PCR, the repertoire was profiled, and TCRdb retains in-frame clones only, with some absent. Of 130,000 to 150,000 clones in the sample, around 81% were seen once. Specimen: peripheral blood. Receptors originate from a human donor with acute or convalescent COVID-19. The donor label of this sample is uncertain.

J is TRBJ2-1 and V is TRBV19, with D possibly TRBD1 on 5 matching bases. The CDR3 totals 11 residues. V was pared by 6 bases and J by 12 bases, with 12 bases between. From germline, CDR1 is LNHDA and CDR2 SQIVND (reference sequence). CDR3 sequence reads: CASSTGRGQFF. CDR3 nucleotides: TGTGCCAGTAGCACAGGTAGGGGGCAGTTCTTC.

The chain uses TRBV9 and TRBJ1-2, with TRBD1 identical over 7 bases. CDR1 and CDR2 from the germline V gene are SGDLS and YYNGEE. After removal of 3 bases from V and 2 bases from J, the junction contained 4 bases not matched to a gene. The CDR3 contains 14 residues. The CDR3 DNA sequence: TGTGCCAGCAGCGCGACAGGGAACAACTATGGCTACACCTTC. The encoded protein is CASSATGNNYGYTF.

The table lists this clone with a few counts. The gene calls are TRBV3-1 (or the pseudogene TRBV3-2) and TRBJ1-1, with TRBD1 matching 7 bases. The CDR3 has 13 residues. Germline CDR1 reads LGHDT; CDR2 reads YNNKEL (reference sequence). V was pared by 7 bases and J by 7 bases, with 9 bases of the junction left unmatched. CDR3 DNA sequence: TGTGCCAGCAACCACAGGGACAGCCATGAAGCTTTCTTT. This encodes CASNHRDSHEAFF.

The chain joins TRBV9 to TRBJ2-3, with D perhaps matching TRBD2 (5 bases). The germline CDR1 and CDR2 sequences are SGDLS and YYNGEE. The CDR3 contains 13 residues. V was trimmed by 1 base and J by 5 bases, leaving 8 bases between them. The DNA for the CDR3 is TGTGCCAGCAGCGTATTGGGAGTAGATACGCAGTATTTT. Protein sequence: CASSVLGVDTQYF.

The CDR3, as DNA: TGTGCCGCCGGGACAGGGCACTATGGCTACACCTTC. Translated, it gives CAAGTGHYGYTF. V is TRBV24-1 and J is TRBJ1-2; 9 bases map to TRBD1. Germline V lookup: CDR1 KGHDR, CDR2 SFDVKD. Unmatched junction bases numbered 4, after V lost 12 bases and J lost 3 bases. The CDR3 has 12 residues.

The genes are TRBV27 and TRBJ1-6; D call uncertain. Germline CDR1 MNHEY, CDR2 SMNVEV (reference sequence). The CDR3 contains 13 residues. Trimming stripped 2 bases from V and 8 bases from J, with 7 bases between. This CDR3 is CASSLSSDSPLHF. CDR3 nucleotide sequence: TGTGCCAGCAGTTTAAGCTCTGATTCACCCCTCCACTTT.

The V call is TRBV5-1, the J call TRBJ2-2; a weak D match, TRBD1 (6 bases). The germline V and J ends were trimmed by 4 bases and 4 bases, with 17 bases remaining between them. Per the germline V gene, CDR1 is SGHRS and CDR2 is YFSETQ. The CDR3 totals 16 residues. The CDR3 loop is CASSGFGTSFTGELFF. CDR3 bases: TGCGCCAGCAGCGGATTCGGGACATCTTTCACCGGGGAGCTGTTTTTT.

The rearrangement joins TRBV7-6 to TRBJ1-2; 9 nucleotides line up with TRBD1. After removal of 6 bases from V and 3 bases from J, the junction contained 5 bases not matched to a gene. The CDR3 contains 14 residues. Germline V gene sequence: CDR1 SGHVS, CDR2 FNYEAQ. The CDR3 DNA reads TGTGCCAGCAGATACAGGGGGCACGACTATGGCTACACCTTC. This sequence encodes CASRYRGHDYGYTF.

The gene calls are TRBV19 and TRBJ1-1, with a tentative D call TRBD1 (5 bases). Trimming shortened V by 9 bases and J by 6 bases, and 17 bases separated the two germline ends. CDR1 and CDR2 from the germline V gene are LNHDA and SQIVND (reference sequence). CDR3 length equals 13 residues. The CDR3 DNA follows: TGTGCCAGCAAGGGGACCGGGAGCGCTGAAGCTTTCTTT. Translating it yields CASKGTGSAEAFF.

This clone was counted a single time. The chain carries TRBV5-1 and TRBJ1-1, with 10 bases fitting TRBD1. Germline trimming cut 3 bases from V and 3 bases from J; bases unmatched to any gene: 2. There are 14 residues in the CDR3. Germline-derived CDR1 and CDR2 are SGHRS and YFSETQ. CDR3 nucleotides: TGCGCCAGCAGCTCGGACAGGGGGGACACTGAAGCTTTCTTT. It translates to CASSSDRGDTEAFF.

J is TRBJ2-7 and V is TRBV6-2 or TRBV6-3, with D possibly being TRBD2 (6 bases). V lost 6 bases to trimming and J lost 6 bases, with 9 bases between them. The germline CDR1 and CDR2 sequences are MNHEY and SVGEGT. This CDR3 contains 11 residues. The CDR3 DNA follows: TGTGCCAGCAGCACTAGCTCCGAGCAGTACGTC. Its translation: CASSTSSEQYV.

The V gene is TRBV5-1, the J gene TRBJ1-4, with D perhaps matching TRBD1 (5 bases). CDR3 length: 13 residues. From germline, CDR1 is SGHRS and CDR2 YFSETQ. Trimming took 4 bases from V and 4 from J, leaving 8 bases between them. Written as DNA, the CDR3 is TGCGCCAGCAGCCCCGGGGGTAATGAAAAACTGTTTTTT. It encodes CASSPGGNEKLFF.

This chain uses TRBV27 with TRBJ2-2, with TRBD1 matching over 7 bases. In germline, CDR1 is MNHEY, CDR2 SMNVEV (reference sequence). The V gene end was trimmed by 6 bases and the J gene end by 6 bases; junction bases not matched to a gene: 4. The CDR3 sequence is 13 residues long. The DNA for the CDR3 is TGTGCCAGCAGCGAGACAGGGCCCGGGGAGCTGTTTTTT. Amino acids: CASSETGPGELFF.

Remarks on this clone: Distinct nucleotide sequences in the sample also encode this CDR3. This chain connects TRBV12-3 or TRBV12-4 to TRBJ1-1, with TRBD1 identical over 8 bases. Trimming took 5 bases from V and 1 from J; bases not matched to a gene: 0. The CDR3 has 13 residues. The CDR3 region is CASSTGGNTEAFF. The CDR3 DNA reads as TGTGCCAGCAGTACAGGGGGGAACACTGAAGCTTTCTTT.

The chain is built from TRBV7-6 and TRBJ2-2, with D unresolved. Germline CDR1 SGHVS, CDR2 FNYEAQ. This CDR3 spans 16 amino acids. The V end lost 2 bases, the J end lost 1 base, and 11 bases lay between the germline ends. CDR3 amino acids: CASSLRDSGNTGELFF. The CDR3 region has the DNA TGTGCCAGCAGCTTACGTGATTCAGGGAACACCGGGGAGCTGTTTTTT.

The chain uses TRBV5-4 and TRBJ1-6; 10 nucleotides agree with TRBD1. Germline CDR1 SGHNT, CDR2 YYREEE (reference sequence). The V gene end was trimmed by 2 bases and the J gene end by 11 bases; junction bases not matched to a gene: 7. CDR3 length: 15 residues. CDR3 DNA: TGTGCCAGCAGCTTAGGTGGGGGGACAGGGGCACCCCTCCACTTT. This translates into CASSLGGGTGAPLHF.

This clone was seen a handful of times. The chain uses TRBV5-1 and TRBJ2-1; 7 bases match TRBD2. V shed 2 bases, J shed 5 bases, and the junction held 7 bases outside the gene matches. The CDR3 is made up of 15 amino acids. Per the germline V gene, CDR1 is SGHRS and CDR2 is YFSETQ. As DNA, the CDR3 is TGCGCCAGCAGCTTTACCCTAGCGGACAACAATGAGCAGTTCTTC. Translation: CASSFTLADNNEQFF.

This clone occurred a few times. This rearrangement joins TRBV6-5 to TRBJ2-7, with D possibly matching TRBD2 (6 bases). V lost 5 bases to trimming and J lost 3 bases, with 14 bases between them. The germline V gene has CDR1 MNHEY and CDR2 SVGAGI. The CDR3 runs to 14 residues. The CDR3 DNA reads TGTGCCAGCAGTCCCCAGGAGGGGTTCTACGAGCAGTACGTC. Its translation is CASSPQEGFYEQYV.

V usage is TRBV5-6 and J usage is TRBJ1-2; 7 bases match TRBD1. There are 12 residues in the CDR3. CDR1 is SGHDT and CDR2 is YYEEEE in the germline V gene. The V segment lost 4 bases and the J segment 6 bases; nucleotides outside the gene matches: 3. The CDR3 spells CASSATGNGYTF. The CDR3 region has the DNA TGTGCCAGCAGCGCGACAGGGAATGGCTACACCTTC.